These T cell receptor beta chains were read from a single sample in a study of tumor and adjacent non-tumor tissue in lung cancer. One entry per CDR3 protein, called by TCRdb with MiXCR from the multiplex PCR reads. The repertoire holds 200,000 to 250,000 distinct CDR3 sequences, about 71% seen once, with approximately 25% in the top ten. Material: lung tumor tissue. The receptors here all came from a man in his 60s with non-small cell lung cancer. The CDR3 runs from the conserved cysteine through the conserved F or W. A D gene is named only where the DNA matches it firmly. Size tells how often a clone was seen (once, few, many) or the class of an expanded clone, and some rows leave it out.

d_call: -; v_call: TRBV6-5; clone_size: -; j_call: TRBJ1-1; cdr3_aa: CASSAQTGNTEAFF; cdr3_nt: TGTGCCAGCAGCGCCCAGACAGGGAACACTGAAGCTTTCTTT
d_call: -; v_call: TRBV7-9; clone_size: -; j_call: TRBJ2-2; cdr3_aa: CASSLATTGELFF; cdr3_nt: TGTGCCAGCAGCTTAGCGACCACCGGGGAGCTGTTTTTT
d_call: TRBD1; v_call: TRBV29-1; clone_size: -; j_call: TRBJ1-1; cdr3_aa: CSVGQGGNTDAFF; cdr3_nt: TGCAGCGTCGGACAGGGGGGGAACACCGATGCTTTCTTT
d_call: -; v_call: TRBV7-9; clone_size: once; j_call: TRBJ2-3; cdr3_aa: CASNSAPSSSTDMPYF; cdr3_nt: TGTGCCAGCAACTCCGCCCCCAGCTCTAGCACAGATATGCCGTATTTT
d_call: -; v_call: TRBV4-2; clone_size: -; j_call: TRBJ1-4; cdr3_aa: CASNQISMGVKLFF; cdr3_nt: TGTGCCAGCAACCAAATCAGCATGGGAGTGAAACTGTTTTTT
d_call: -; v_call: TRBV10-2; clone_size: -; j_call: TRBJ2-5; cdr3_aa: CASTTRTRKEETQYF; cdr3_nt: TGCGCCAGCACAACCAGGACAAGGAAAGAAGAGACTCAGTACTTC
d_call: -; v_call: TRBV7-9; clone_size: -; j_call: TRBJ1-1; cdr3_aa: CASSGDRNTEAFF; cdr3_nt: TGTGCCAGCAGCGGGGACCGGAACACTGAAGCTTTCTTT
d_call: -; v_call: TRBV11-3; clone_size: many; j_call: TRBJ2-2; cdr3_aa: CASSSGDTGELFF; cdr3_nt: TGTGCCAGCAGCTCAGGGGATACCGGGGAGCTGTTTTTT
d_call: -; v_call: TRBV6-2/TRBV6-3; clone_size: few; j_call: TRBJ1-6; cdr3_aa: CASSCGKLRPSPLHF; cdr3_nt: TGTGCCAGCAGTTGCGGCAAACTCCGGCCCTCACCCCTCCACTTT
d_call: -; v_call: TRBV4-3; clone_size: -; j_call: TRBJ1-1; cdr3_aa: CASCQDVSGSSATEAFF; cdr3_nt: TGCGCCAGCTGCCAAGACGTTTCGGGCAGTTCGGCCACTGAAGCTTTCTTT
d_call: -; v_call: TRBV11-3; clone_size: -; j_call: TRBJ2-6; cdr3_aa: CASSAQIESGANVMTF; cdr3_nt: TGTGCCAGCAGCGCCCAGATCGAGTCTGGGGCCAACGTCATGACTTTC
d_call: -; v_call: TRBV14; clone_size: many; j_call: TRBJ1-6; cdr3_aa: CASSPTGFRPPLHF; cdr3_nt: TGTGCCAGCAGCCCTACAGGGTTTCGGCCACCCCTCCACTTT
d_call: -; v_call: TRBV12-3/TRBV12-4; clone_size: -; j_call: TRBJ2-3; cdr3_aa: CASSFSVRADTQYF; cdr3_nt: TGTGCCAGCAGTTTTAGCGTGAGGGCAGATACGCAGTATTTT
d_call: TRBD2; v_call: TRBV29-1; clone_size: -; j_call: TRBJ2-5; cdr3_aa: CSSRAGETLYF; cdr3_nt: TGCAGCAGCAGGGCGGGAGAGACCCTGTACTTC
d_call: -; v_call: TRBV11-3; clone_size: -; j_call: TRBJ1-2; cdr3_aa: CTSSPGQAASNYGYTF; cdr3_nt: TGTACCAGCAGCCCCGGGCAGGCCGCATCTAACTATGGGTACACCTTC
d_call: -; v_call: TRBV5-6; clone_size: -; j_call: TRBJ1-1; cdr3_aa: CASRLVGGEAFF; cdr3_nt: TGTGCCAGCAGGTTGGTAGGGGGTGAAGCTTTCTTT
d_call: TRBD1; v_call: TRBV11-2; clone_size: -; j_call: TRBJ1-1; cdr3_aa: CASTFTGAKGTEAIF; cdr3_nt: TGTGCCAGCACCTTCACAGGGGCCAAGGGCACTGAAGCTATCTTT
d_call: -; v_call: TRBV6-1; clone_size: -; j_call: TRBJ1-2; cdr3_aa: CASSEAGYIFYGYTF; cdr3_nt: TGTGCCAGCAGTGAAGCAGGGTACATCTTCTATGGCTACACCTTC
d_call: -; v_call: TRBV20-1; clone_size: -; j_call: TRBJ2-7; cdr3_aa: CSARDGHSYEQYF; cdr3_nt: TGCAGTGCTAGAGATGGGCATTCCTACGAGCAGTACTTC
d_call: -; v_call: TRBV11-3; clone_size: -; j_call: TRBJ2-1; cdr3_aa: CASSLFGGPGNEQFF; cdr3_nt: TGTGCCAGCAGCTTATTCGGGGGGCCTGGGAATGAGCAGTTCTTC
d_call: TRBD1; v_call: TRBV6-2/TRBV6-3; clone_size: -; j_call: TRBJ2-1; cdr3_aa: CASRTKRGQSYNEQFF; cdr3_nt: TGTGCCAGCAGAACCAAACGGGGACAGTCCTACAATGAGCAGTTCTTC
d_call: -; v_call: TRBV6-6; clone_size: -; j_call: TRBJ2-7; cdr3_aa: CASSEPAQTYEQYF; cdr3_nt: TGTGCCAGCAGTGAACCGGCACAGACCTACGAGCAGTACTTC
d_call: -; v_call: TRBV7-8; clone_size: -; j_call: TRBJ2-7; cdr3_aa: CASVPGLQSSEQYF; cdr3_nt: TGTGCCAGCGTACCGGGCCTACAGTCCTCCGAGCAGTACTTC
d_call: -; v_call: TRBV6-2/TRBV6-3; clone_size: -; j_call: TRBJ2-7; cdr3_aa: CASSSRLGGRRSREQYF; cdr3_nt: TGTGCCAGCAGTTCTCGACTGGGGGGGCGACGGAGCCGCGAGCAGTACTTC
d_call: -; v_call: TRBV11-1; clone_size: -; j_call: TRBJ2-5; cdr3_aa: CTSSFTPCGETQYF; cdr3_nt: TGTACCAGCAGCTTTACACCGTGTGGAGAGACACAGTACTTC
d_call: -; v_call: TRBV20-1; clone_size: few; j_call: TRBJ2-3; cdr3_aa: CSALREPDTQYF; cdr3_nt: TGCAGTGCCCTCCGGGAGCCAGATACGCAGTATTTT
d_call: -; v_call: TRBV12-3/TRBV12-4; clone_size: -; j_call: TRBJ2-1; cdr3_aa: CASSLRARAAYNEQFF; cdr3_nt: TGTGCCAGCAGTTTACGGGCGAGAGCGGCCTACAATGAGCAGTTCTTT
d_call: -; v_call: TRBV12-3/TRBV12-4; clone_size: -; j_call: TRBJ2-2; cdr3_aa: CTSKAATNTGEPFF; cdr3_nt: TGTACCAGCAAGGCTGCCACGAACACCGGGGAGCCGTTTTTT
d_call: -; v_call: TRBV7-2; clone_size: -; j_call: TRBJ1-5; cdr3_aa: CASCSSGNQPQHF; cdr3_nt: TGTGCCAGTTGCTCGTCTGGCAATCAGCCCCAGCATTTT
d_call: TRBD1; v_call: TRBV24-1; clone_size: many; j_call: TRBJ2-2; cdr3_aa: CATSAPGTGYTGELFF; cdr3_nt: TGTGCCACCAGTGCGCCCGGGACAGGGTACACCGGGGAGCTGTTTTTT
d_call: -; v_call: TRBV4-3; clone_size: -; j_call: TRBJ2-1; cdr3_aa: CASSQDRIPGIRAYNEQFF; cdr3_nt: TGCGCCAGCAGCCAAGATCGGATCCCCGGCATTAGAGCCTACAATGAGCAGTTCTTC
d_call: TRBD1; v_call: TRBV4-3; clone_size: -; j_call: TRBJ1-4; cdr3_aa: CASSQTSGTGVGNEKLFF; cdr3_nt: TGCGCCAGCAGCCAAACCTCGGGGACAGGGGTGGGAAATGAAAAACTGTTTTTT
d_call: -; v_call: TRBV4-2; clone_size: -; j_call: TRBJ2-1; cdr3_aa: CDSNQDYGGYDQFF; cdr3_nt: TGTGACAGCAACCAAGACTATGGGGGCTATGACCAGTTCTTC
d_call: TRBD1; v_call: TRBV11-2; clone_size: -; j_call: TRBJ1-6; cdr3_aa: CASRNRDRRNSPIHF; cdr3_nt: TGTGCCAGCAGAAACCGGGACAGGCGTAATTCACCCATCCACTTT
d_call: TRBD1; v_call: TRBV12-3/TRBV12-4; clone_size: -; j_call: TRBJ2-3; cdr3_aa: CASSLLGGTDTQYF; cdr3_nt: TGTGCCAGCAGTTTACTAGGGGGCACAGATACCCAGTATTTT
d_call: -; v_call: TRBV6-6; clone_size: -; j_call: TRBJ1-5; cdr3_aa: CTSSYSKRYSNQPQHF; cdr3_nt: TGTACCAGCAGTTACTCGAAGCGATATAGCAATCAGCCCCAGCATTTT
d_call: TRBD2; v_call: TRBV20-1; clone_size: -; j_call: TRBJ2-3; cdr3_aa: CSAITSGGTDTQYF; cdr3_nt: TGCAGTGCTATAACTAGCGGGGGCACAGATACGCAGTATTTT
d_call: -; v_call: TRBV6-5; clone_size: -; j_call: TRBJ1-2; cdr3_aa: CASNYSEGPYGYTF; cdr3_nt: TGTGCCAGCAATTACTCAGAGGGGCCCTATGGCTACACCTTC
d_call: TRBD1; v_call: TRBV6-5; clone_size: many; j_call: TRBJ1-1; cdr3_aa: CASSYRTGTEGAFF; cdr3_nt: TGTGCCAGCAGTTACCGAACCGGGACAGAGGGAGCTTTCTTT
d_call: TRBD1; v_call: TRBV6-1; clone_size: -; j_call: TRBJ2-1; cdr3_aa: CASSSRQGKSNEQFF; cdr3_nt: TGTGCCAGCAGTTCTAGACAGGGTAAATCCAATGAGCAGTTCTTC
d_call: -; v_call: TRBV6-2/TRBV6-3; clone_size: once; j_call: TRBJ2-5; cdr3_aa: CANQQGNLETQYF; cdr3_nt: TGTGCTAACCAACAGGGAAACCTAGAGACCCAGTACTTC
d_call: -; v_call: TRBV5-4; clone_size: few; j_call: TRBJ2-5; cdr3_aa: CASSMGTSETQYF; cdr3_nt: TGTGCCAGCAGCATGGGGACATCGGAGACCCAGTACTTC
d_call: -; v_call: TRBV6-2/TRBV6-3; clone_size: -; j_call: TRBJ2-7; cdr3_aa: CASSWGLNPGYEQYF; cdr3_nt: TGTGCCAGCAGTTGGGGACTCAACCCGGGGTACGAGCAGTACTTC
d_call: -; v_call: TRBV12-3/TRBV12-4; clone_size: -; j_call: TRBJ2-3; cdr3_aa: CASSSSQGLQVSSTDTQYF; cdr3_nt: TGTGCCAGCAGTTCAAGTCAGGGTTTACAGGTCTCTAGCACAGATACGCAGTATTTT
d_call: -; v_call: TRBV29-1; clone_size: -; j_call: TRBJ1-4; cdr3_aa: CSVRGFTEKLLF; cdr3_nt: TGCAGCGTAAGGGGTTTCACTGAAAAACTGTTATTT
d_call: -; v_call: TRBV5-4; clone_size: -; j_call: TRBJ1-3; cdr3_aa: CASRLAGGPSSGNTIYF; cdr3_nt: TGTGCCAGCAGATTGGCCGGGGGACCGTCATCTGGAAACACCATATATTTT
d_call: -; v_call: TRBV6-2/TRBV6-3; clone_size: -; j_call: TRBJ2-7; cdr3_aa: CANSNTQVYEQYF; cdr3_nt: TGTGCCAACAGTAATACCCAGGTCTACGAGCAGTACTTC
d_call: -; v_call: TRBV30; clone_size: -; j_call: TRBJ2-2; cdr3_aa: CAWREPGLRRVGELLF; cdr3_nt: TGTGCCTGGAGGGAACCGGGACTGCGGAGGGTCGGGGAGCTGTTGTTT
d_call: -; v_call: TRBV7-9; clone_size: -; j_call: TRBJ2-1; cdr3_aa: CASSLGIASFVDDQFF; cdr3_nt: TGTGCCAGCAGCTTAGGTATAGCTTCCTTTGTGGATGACCAGTTCTTC
d_call: -; v_call: TRBV20-1; clone_size: -; j_call: TRBJ2-1; cdr3_aa: CSARRAYAYEQFF; cdr3_nt: TGCAGTGCTAGAAGGGCCTATGCATATGAGCAGTTCTTC
d_call: -; v_call: TRBV6-6; clone_size: -; j_call: TRBJ2-3; cdr3_aa: CASSYVGVVTDTQYF; cdr3_nt: TGTGCCAGCAGCTACGTCGGGGTCGTCACAGATACGCAATATTTT
d_call: -; v_call: TRBV11-2; clone_size: -; j_call: TRBJ1-2; cdr3_aa: CASIPGEGLWYGYTF; cdr3_nt: TGTGCCAGCATCCCCGGGGAGGGGTTATGGTATGGCTACACCTTC